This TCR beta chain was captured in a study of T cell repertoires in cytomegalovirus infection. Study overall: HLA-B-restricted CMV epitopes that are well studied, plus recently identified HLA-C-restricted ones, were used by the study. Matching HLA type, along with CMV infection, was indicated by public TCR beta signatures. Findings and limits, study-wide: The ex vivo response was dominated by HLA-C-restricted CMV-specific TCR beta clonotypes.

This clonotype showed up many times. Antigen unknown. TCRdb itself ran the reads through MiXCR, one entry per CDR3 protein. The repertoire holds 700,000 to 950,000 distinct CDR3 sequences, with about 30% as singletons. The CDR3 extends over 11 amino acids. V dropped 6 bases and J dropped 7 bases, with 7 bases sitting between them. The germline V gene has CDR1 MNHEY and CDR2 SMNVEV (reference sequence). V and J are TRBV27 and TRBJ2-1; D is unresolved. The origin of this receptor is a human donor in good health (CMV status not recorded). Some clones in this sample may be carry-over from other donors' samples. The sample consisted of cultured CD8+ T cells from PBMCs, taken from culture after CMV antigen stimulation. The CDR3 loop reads CASSFLNEQFF. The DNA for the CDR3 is TGTGCCAGCAGCTTCTTGAATGAGCAGTTCTTC.